These T cell receptor beta chains were read from a single sample in a study of cytomegalovirus exposure and HLA in healthy donors. Only in-frame clones appear in the TCRdb table, and some are missing; sequencing was by immunoSEQ multiplex PCR. The sample holds around 140,000 clones, about 95% seen once. Sequencing was done on a sample of PBMCs. These receptor sequences come from a man in his late teens or twenties in good health and CMV-seropositive. The CDR3 runs from the conserved cysteine through the conserved F or W. D genes are given only for firm matches. Rows give clone size only sometimes, using once, few, many, or a class for an expanded clone.

CDR3nt: TGTGCCTGGAGGGGAACCGGGACAGGGGGCAACGGCTACACCTTC; CDR3aa: CAWRGTGTGGNGYTF; j_gene: TRBJ1-2; v_gene: TRBV30; d_gene: TRBD1; abundance: -
CDR3nt: TGCGCCAGCAGCTCCGGGATCTTAGCTAACTATGGCTACACCTTC; CDR3aa: CASSSGILANYGYTF; j_gene: TRBJ1-2; v_gene: TRBV5-1; d_gene: -; abundance: -
CDR3nt: TGTGCCAGCAGCTTGGTTCCTAGCGGAGCAGATACGCAGTATTTT; CDR3aa: CASSLVPSGADTQYF; j_gene: TRBJ2-3; v_gene: TRBV5-8; d_gene: TRBD2; abundance: -
CDR3nt: TGTGCCAGCAGCTCAAGGGTACAGGAATCCGATACGCAGTATTTT; CDR3aa: CASSSRVQESDTQYF; j_gene: TRBJ2-3; v_gene: TRBV7-9; d_gene: -; abundance: -
CDR3nt: TGTGCCAGCAGTGGGGTGACAGGGGATATTGTAGGGGATGGCTACACCTTC; CDR3aa: CASSGVTGDIVGDGYTF; j_gene: TRBJ1-2; v_gene: TRBV6-1; d_gene: TRBD1; abundance: -
CDR3nt: TGTGCCAGCAGCCAGAGCACAGATACGCAGTATTTT; CDR3aa: CASSQSTDTQYF; j_gene: TRBJ2-3; v_gene: TRBV7-6; d_gene: -; abundance: -
CDR3nt: TGTGCCTGGGCAACGGGACACTATAATTCACCCCTCCACTTT; CDR3aa: CAWATGHYNSPLHF; j_gene: TRBJ1-6; v_gene: TRBV30; d_gene: -; abundance: -
CDR3nt: TGTGCCAGTTTTCAGGGGCCCACCGGGGAGCTGTTTTTT; CDR3aa: CASFQGPTGELFF; j_gene: TRBJ2-2; v_gene: TRBV6-6; d_gene: -; abundance: few
CDR3nt: TGTGCCAGCAGTTTATCCCAGGGATACACTGAAGCTTTCTTT; CDR3aa: CASSLSQGYTEAFF; j_gene: TRBJ1-1; v_gene: TRBV27; d_gene: -; abundance: -
CDR3nt: TGTGCCAGCAGTTTAGAGGCAGAAATCTACGAGCAGTACTTC; CDR3aa: CASSLEAEIYEQYF; j_gene: TRBJ2-7; v_gene: TRBV28; d_gene: -; abundance: -
CDR3nt: TGTGCCAGCTCACCCGACAGCTCTGGAAACACCATATATTTT; CDR3aa: CASSPDSSGNTIYF; j_gene: TRBJ1-3; v_gene: TRBV18; d_gene: -; abundance: -
CDR3nt: TGTGCCAGCAGCCAAGAGGCGACACTAGCGGGCTACGAGCAGTACTTC; CDR3aa: CASSQEATLAGYEQYF; j_gene: TRBJ2-7; v_gene: TRBV4-2; d_gene: TRBD2; abundance: -
CDR3nt: TGTGCCAGCATTCCAGCCGCGGTCGGGACAGAAGAGACCCAGTACTTC; CDR3aa: CASIPAAVGTEETQYF; j_gene: TRBJ2-5; v_gene: TRBV28; d_gene: TRBD1; abundance: -
CDR3nt: TGCAGCGTTGAAGATCCGGGGCTAGCGGGAGAAGAGACCCAGTACTTC; CDR3aa: CSVEDPGLAGEETQYF; j_gene: TRBJ2-5; v_gene: TRBV29-1; d_gene: TRBD2; abundance: -
CDR3nt: TGTGCCGGTCAAAGAGATGCCGTCACTGAAGCTTTCTTT; CDR3aa: CAGQRDAVTEAFF; j_gene: TRBJ1-1; v_gene: TRBV28; d_gene: -; abundance: -
CDR3nt: TGTGCCAGCAGCTCAGAGGGGCGGGGATACTATGGCTACACCTTC; CDR3aa: CASSSEGRGYYGYTF; j_gene: TRBJ1-2; v_gene: TRBV5-4; d_gene: -; abundance: -
CDR3nt: TGTGCCAGCAGTCCTATTGGGTGGACAGGGAGCTTTTTGGGGAATGAGCAGTTCTTC; CDR3aa: CASSPIGWTGSFLGNEQFF; j_gene: TRBJ2-1; v_gene: TRBV5-6; d_gene: TRBD1; abundance: few
CDR3nt: TGTGCCAGCAGCTTAGCTAGCGGGATCAATGAGCAGTTCTTC; CDR3aa: CASSLASGINEQFF; j_gene: TRBJ2-1; v_gene: TRBV13; d_gene: TRBD2; abundance: -
CDR3nt: TGTGCCAGCAGTGAAGCCGGACAGGGTGCCGGGGAGCTGTTTTTT; CDR3aa: CASSEAGQGAGELFF; j_gene: TRBJ2-2; v_gene: TRBV6-1; d_gene: TRBD1; abundance: -
CDR3nt: TGTGCCTGGAGGGGTCTAGCTTCTTCGGGCGGGGAGCTGTTTTTT; CDR3aa: CAWRGLASSGGELFF; j_gene: TRBJ2-2; v_gene: TRBV30; d_gene: -; abundance: -
CDR3nt: TGTGCCGGGGGCCTACAGACGAACTCGAACACTGAAGCTTTCTTT; CDR3aa: CAGGLQTNSNTEAFF; j_gene: TRBJ1-1; v_gene: TRBV2; d_gene: -; abundance: -
CDR3nt: TGTGCCAGCAGTGAAGCGAGGGATAAGACAGGGGGTACCGGGGAGCTGTTTTTT; CDR3aa: CASSEARDKTGGTGELFF; j_gene: TRBJ2-2; v_gene: TRBV2; d_gene: TRBD1; abundance: once
CDR3nt: TGTGCCACCGCGGCGGCGAGGGACTATGGCTACACCTTC; CDR3aa: CATAAARDYGYTF; j_gene: TRBJ1-2; v_gene: TRBV2; d_gene: -; abundance: once
CDR3nt: TGTGCCAGCAAAATTGGGACAGGGAGTCATTCACCCCTCCACTTT; CDR3aa: CASKIGTGSHSPLHF; j_gene: TRBJ1-6; v_gene: TRBV2; d_gene: TRBD1; abundance: -
CDR3nt: TGTGCCAGCAGCAACCCCAGAGCGGGCACCGGGGAGCTGTTTTTT; CDR3aa: CASSNPRAGTGELFF; j_gene: TRBJ2-2; v_gene: TRBV11-3; d_gene: -; abundance: -
CDR3nt: TGTGCCACCCGACAGGACCAAGAGACCCAGTACTTC; CDR3aa: CATRQDQETQYF; j_gene: TRBJ2-5; v_gene: TRBV2; d_gene: -; abundance: -
CDR3nt: TGTGCCAGCTCCCTCAAACCGGGACAATATAATTCACCCCTCCACTTT; CDR3aa: CASSLKPGQYNSPLHF; j_gene: TRBJ1-6; v_gene: TRBV11-2; d_gene: -; abundance: -